The T cell receptor beta chain under discussion was sequenced for a study of OX40 agonist ivuxolimab in advanced cancers. Regarding the research as a whole: The costimulatory receptor OX40 (CD134) was targeted by ivuxolimab, a fully human IgG2 agonistic monoclonal antibody. Intravenous ivuxolimab was administered to patients every 2 weeks at six dose levels: 0.01, 0.1, 0.3, 1.5, 3 and 10 mg/kg. Of the approximately 54 patients in dose escalation, about 20 had hepatocellular carcinoma, about 15 had melanoma, 9 had renal cell carcinoma and 9 had head and neck cancer. In the dose-escalation cohort, 65% to 90% of patients were male, and the mean age was roughly 60 years, with a range of about 20 to 79. Prior anti-PD-1, anti-PD-L1 or anti-CTLA-4 therapy was permitted, and 40% to 50% of dose-escalation patients had received checkpoint inhibitors. Partial responses occurred in three dose-escalation patients: two with cutaneous melanoma and one with hepatocellular carcinoma. The purpose of peripheral TCRbeta sequencing was to test whether ivuxolimab changed TCR sequence diversity and led to clonal T-cell expansion. The paper describes the monotherapy dose-escalation part (N of about 52 patients) of the phase I trial of ivuxolimab.

V is cut back by 0 bases and J by 3 bases, with 7 bases in the junction unmatched. The CDR3 runs 17 residues from the cysteine to the phenylalanine. Only the CDR3 DNA is retained, 51 bases long and in frame from the first base. Via the germline V gene, CDR1 is SGHDT and CDR2 YYEEEE. To note about this clone: Its antigen has not been determined. No per-base quality is available; no much larger clone lies one base away.

The study at large found these results: Low levels of normalized T-cell clonal expansion were also seen in some patients who did not respond. After ivuxolimab, more expanded clones were found on average in CD8+ T cells than in CD4+ T cells. In the 0.1-3.0 mg/kg groups, partial responders were among the patients with the lowest normalized peripheral clonal expansion, particularly in CD8+ T cells. At doses of 0.1 to 3.0 mg/kg, clonal expansion of both CD4+ and CD8+ blood T cells was observed from baseline to week 6. The antigen specificity of the clonally expanded peripheral T cells was not determined.

To sequence the TCRbeta CDR3 region, genomic DNA was isolated from the sorted cells. The immunoSEQ Assay was used for sequencing of TCRbeta CDR3 regions. In its TCRdb copy, this immuneACCESS table keeps in-frame sequences only and misses some clones. Where compared with another copy, unresolved V genes explain less than half of these, and the others have no known cause. In this sample the table shows approximately 100,000 clones, around 91% of which occur a single time. The leading ten clones occupy around 1.5% of the sample. Patients with a history of autoimmune disease or receiving systemic immunosuppression were excluded from the trial. Peripheral blood for TCR sequencing was drawn from every dose cohort at baseline, at cycle 4 day 1 and at cycle 7 day 1. Samples were obtained from an open-label, multicenter, first-in-human phase I dose-escalation trial of ivuxolimab. Adults with locally advanced or metastatic melanoma, renal cell carcinoma, hepatocellular carcinoma or head and neck squamous cell carcinoma were enrolled in the trial. Before TCR sequencing, CD4+ and CD8+ T cells were separately sorted from peripheral blood.

Recombination joined TRBV5-6 with TRBJ2-3; TRBD2 matches 10 bases in the middle. This TCR derives from an adult with an advanced solid tumor such as melanoma, head and neck, liver or kidney cancer. Material: CD4+ or CD8+ T cells sorted from blood, obtained in a trial of the OX40 agonist ivuxolimab. The bases are TGTGCCAGCAGCTTGGTGGCTAGCGGGAGTATAACAGATACGCAGTATTTT. Translated, it gives CASSLVASGSITDTQYF. Reference TRBV5-6 and TRBJ2-3 genes cover what lies past the CDR3, so the full variable domain is DAGVTQSPTHLIKTRGQQVTLRCSPKSGHDTVSWYQQALGQGPQFIFQYYEEEERQRGNFPDRFSGHQFPNYSSELNVNALLLGDSALYLCASSLVASGSITDTQYFGPGTRLTVL.